This T cell receptor (beta chain) is drawn from a study of blood T cell repertoires in COVID-19 (dated by TCRdb to the early 2020s). Context from the whole study: Samples from collaborators originated in the United States, Italy and Spain and spanned both the acute and convalescent phases of COVID-19. The prospective study material was composed of cDNA or gDNA derived from T cells, B-cell-depleted T cells, or PBMCs. The dataset comprised deeply sampled blood TCRbeta repertoires from subjects exposed to, actively infected with, or recovered from COVID-19. A freely available public database, intended as a resource for researchers studying the immune response to SARS-CoV-2, is where the repertoires were released. The samples were drawn from the first 160 participants of the ongoing ImmuneRACE study and from 1,200 or so subjects provided by 6 global collaborators. A de-identified subject ID, COVID-19 status, age in years and sex were almost always included in the sample metadata. Where HLA class I and class II types were available, the types were taken from metadata supplied by the sample provider, not from assay-based typing. What the authors observed across the whole study: The quantity of clinical and demographic metadata differed by source and by participant and was supplied without curation.

In the prospective study, participants were roughly 18 to 89 years old, resided in 24 geographic areas of the United States, and were enrolled through a virtual design. In the prospective study, cohorts were assigned on the basis of participant-reported clinical history obtained from a screening survey and a study questionnaire. Mobile phlebotomists in the prospective study collected whole blood, serum and a nasopharyngeal or oropharyngeal swab from every participant. Prospective study participants could optionally give additional blood draws and questionnaires over a roughly 2-month period. Before DNA extraction, blood samples from the prospective study were shipped at room temperature or frozen. CDR1 and CDR2 are read off the germline V gene (reference sequence) as SEHNR and FQNEAQ. Inclusive of the bounding cysteine and phenylalanine, the CDR3 is 17 residues long. This entry keeps only the CDR3 DNA: 51 bases, framed from base 1. Trimmed from V: 5 bases; trimmed from J: 0 bases; junction bases lacking a gene match: 6.

This clone was recorded a few times. Its antigen remains undetermined. Base qualities are not recorded, but no much larger clone differs from it by a single base. TCRbeta CDR3 regions were amplified from genomic DNA by means of the immunoSEQ Assay, a bias-controlled multiplex PCR. In the paper's pipeline: Within the assay, amplification of reference gene primers was used to estimate how many nucleated cells each sample contained. To quantify the absolute abundance of each unique TCRbeta CDR3 rearrangement, sequence reads were collapsed and filtered. Productive Simpson clonality was computed per sample as the square root of Simpson's diversity index over productive rearrangements. TCRdb holds this immuneACCESS table with in-frame rearrangements only. Some clones are missing; in checked studies, unresolved V genes explain under half, and the rest has no known cause. The V and J calls and clone size come from that table; D and trimming were worked out from the DNA. A total of roughly 220,000 clones appear in this sample, roughly 80% of them only once. In total, the top ten clones hold approximately 1.3% of the sample.

The chain couples TRBV7-9 to TRBJ1-6; 8 nucleotides in the junction match TRBD1. The clonotype originates from a woman aged 40 to 49 with acute COVID-19. Input material: PBMCs or T cells enriched from blood (not recorded which). Here the CDR3 is given as CASSTGGASSYNSPLHF. The base sequence is TGTGCCAGCAGCACAGGGGGGGCAAGCTCCTATAATTCACCCCTCCACTTT.